The present TCR beta chain was sequenced within a study of T cells in Graves' hyperthyroidism and ophthalmopathy. Study conclusions and caveats: Most expanded thyroid clonotypes above 0.001 recurred in blood.

TCR beta CDR3 regions were amplified from RNA. The study used the HTBI primer set for a first-round RT-PCR of the TCR CDR3. One entry per CDR3 protein, called by TCRdb with MiXCR from the multiplex PCR reads. The table records more than 350,000 distinct CDR3 sequences, about 14% of them present only once. The sample holds many counts of this clonotype. Its specificity is unknown. With 3 bases removed from V and 4 bases from J, the gap between germline ends came to 6 bases. CDR3 size: 12 residues. The chain couples TRBV12-3 or TRBV12-4 to TRBJ1-2; D is ambiguous. Sequenced material: blood. The sequence derives from a woman between 25 and 40 years old with Graves' ophthalmopathy. Here the CDR3 reads CASSFGVYGYTF. CDR3 DNA: TGTGCCAGCAGTTTTGGTGTCTATGGCTACACCTTC.